A selection of T cell receptor beta chains follows, all from one sample in a study of Tregs in tolerant kidney transplant recipients. Only in-frame clones appear in the TCRdb table, and some are missing; sequencing was by immunoSEQ multiplex PCR. The table lists tens of thousands of clones, around 84% of them singletons. Sequenced sample: CD4+ T cells from blood. These receptors were obtained from a human donor in good health. Both conserved end residues are part of each CDR3. D genes are given only for firm matches. Size is stated for part of the rows, as once, few or many counts, or as a class when the clone is expanded.

clone_size: NA; j_call: TRBJ2-1; v_call: TRBV7-9; d_call: TRBD1; cdr3_aa: CASSFFHRDREFF; cdr3_nt: TGTGCCAGCAGCTTTTTTCACCGGGACAGGGAGTTCTTC
clone_size: NA; j_call: TRBJ2-7; v_call: TRBV12-5; d_call: TRBD2; cdr3_aa: CASGPLGVAGYEQYF; cdr3_nt: TGTGCTAGTGGTCCCTTGGGGGTAGCGGGCTACGAGCAGTACTTC
clone_size: few; j_call: TRBJ1-4; v_call: TRBV18; d_call: NA; cdr3_aa: CASSREVRGEKLFF; cdr3_nt: TGTGCCAGCTCACGAGAAGTAAGAGGAGAAAAACTGTTTTTT
clone_size: NA; j_call: TRBJ2-1; v_call: TRBV5-1; d_call: NA; cdr3_aa: CASSLQFRQNEQFF; cdr3_nt: TGCGCCAGCAGCCTCCAGTTTAGACAGAATGAGCAGTTCTTC
clone_size: once; j_call: TRBJ2-4; v_call: TRBV6-5; d_call: NA; cdr3_aa: CASSPYSPKNIQYF; cdr3_nt: TGTGCCAGCAGTCCGTACAGTCCCAAAAACATTCAGTACTTC
clone_size: NA; j_call: TRBJ2-1; v_call: TRBV11-1; d_call: TRBD1; cdr3_aa: CASSRTGTGYNEQFF; cdr3_nt: TGTGCCAGCAGCCGTACCGGGACAGGGTACAATGAGCAGTTCTTC
clone_size: NA; j_call: TRBJ2-1; v_call: TRBV30; d_call: NA; cdr3_aa: CAWIPAAGEQFF; cdr3_nt: TGTGCCTGGATCCCCGCCGCCGGTGAGCAGTTCTTC
clone_size: NA; j_call: TRBJ2-3; v_call: TRBV9; d_call: TRBD2; cdr3_aa: CASSSRNSGRARDTQYF; cdr3_nt: TGTGCCAGCAGCTCCCGGAATAGCGGGAGGGCCCGGGATACGCAGTATTTT
clone_size: NA; j_call: TRBJ2-2; v_call: TRBV12-5; d_call: TRBD1; cdr3_aa: CASGPGLPTGFFSGELFF; cdr3_nt: TGTGCTAGTGGTCCCGGCCTACCGACAGGGTTTTTTTCCGGGGAGCTGTTTTTT
clone_size: NA; j_call: TRBJ1-2; v_call: TRBV15; d_call: NA; cdr3_aa: CATSGGASYGYTF; cdr3_nt: TGTGCCACCAGTGGAGGGGCTTCCTATGGCTACACCTTC
clone_size: NA; j_call: TRBJ1-2; v_call: TRBV7-2; d_call: NA; cdr3_aa: CASSQWQQRNNYGYTF; cdr3_nt: TGTGCCAGCAGCCAATGGCAACAGAGGAACAACTATGGCTACACCTTC
clone_size: NA; j_call: TRBJ1-4; v_call: TRBV5-1; d_call: NA; cdr3_aa: CASSLEPGNEKLFF; cdr3_nt: TGCGCCAGCAGCTTGGAGCCAGGGAATGAAAAACTGTTTTTT
clone_size: NA; j_call: TRBJ1-1; v_call: TRBV18; d_call: NA; cdr3_aa: CASSEQEVMNTEAFF; cdr3_nt: TGTGCCAGCTCAGAACAGGAGGTGATGAACACTGAAGCTTTCTTT
clone_size: NA; j_call: TRBJ2-2; v_call: TRBV28; d_call: NA; cdr3_aa: CATSTGELFF; cdr3_nt: TGTGCCACTAGTACCGGGGAGCTGTTTTTT
clone_size: few; j_call: TRBJ2-5; v_call: TRBV21-1; d_call: NA; cdr3_aa: CASRRGPGQTQYF; cdr3_nt: TGTGCCAGCAGAAGGGGGCCCGGTCAGACCCAGTACTTC
clone_size: NA; j_call: TRBJ2-5; v_call: TRBV7-3; d_call: NA; cdr3_aa: CASSWGGESGETQYF; cdr3_nt: TGTGCCAGCAGCTGGGGTGGTGAATCAGGAGAGACCCAGTACTTC
clone_size: NA; j_call: TRBJ2-1; v_call: TRBV7-8; d_call: NA; cdr3_aa: CASSSDWYNEQFF; cdr3_nt: TGTGCCAGCAGCTCGGACTGGTACAATGAGCAGTTCTTC
clone_size: medium-sized; j_call: TRBJ1-1; v_call: TRBV11-2; d_call: NA; cdr3_aa: CATQRIRGRAEAFF; cdr3_nt: TGTGCCACCCAGCGGATCAGGGGTAGGGCTGAAGCTTTCTTT
clone_size: NA; j_call: TRBJ2-7; v_call: TRBV6-1; d_call: NA; cdr3_aa: CASEDTYEQYF; cdr3_nt: TGTGCCAGCGAAGACACGTACGAGCAGTACTTC
clone_size: once; j_call: TRBJ2-7; v_call: TRBV11-2; d_call: TRBD2; cdr3_aa: CASSLAASGSREQYF; cdr3_nt: TGTGCCAGCAGCTTAGCGGCTAGCGGGAGTAGGGAGCAGTACTTC
clone_size: NA; j_call: TRBJ2-1; v_call: TRBV7-9; d_call: NA; cdr3_aa: CASSFRREVYNEQFF; cdr3_nt: TGTGCCAGCAGCTTTCGCAGGGAGGTATACAATGAGCAGTTCTTC
clone_size: NA; j_call: TRBJ1-3; v_call: TRBV9; d_call: NA; cdr3_aa: CASSVGPGGPSSGNTIYF; cdr3_nt: TGTGCCAGCAGCGTAGGACCAGGTGGGCCTAGCTCTGGAAACACCATATATTTT
clone_size: NA; j_call: TRBJ2-1; v_call: TRBV11-3; d_call: NA; cdr3_aa: CASSLQPLDNEQFF; cdr3_nt: TGTGCCAGCAGCTTACAACCTCTGGACAATGAGCAGTTCTTC
clone_size: NA; j_call: TRBJ2-1; v_call: TRBV6-1; d_call: NA; cdr3_aa: CASSRTSVSEQFF; cdr3_nt: TGTGCCAGCAGTAGAACCTCCGTAAGTGAGCAGTTCTTC
clone_size: once; j_call: TRBJ2-5; v_call: TRBV7-9; d_call: TRBD2; cdr3_aa: CASSLATSGSETQYF; cdr3_nt: TGTGCCAGCAGCTTAGCGACTAGCGGGAGTGAGACCCAGTACTTC
clone_size: NA; j_call: TRBJ2-2; v_call: TRBV10-3; d_call: TRBD1; cdr3_aa: CATARDRNNPGELFF; cdr3_nt: TGTGCCACTGCCCGGGACAGGAATAATCCCGGGGAGCTGTTTTTT
clone_size: NA; j_call: TRBJ1-5; v_call: TRBV5-6; d_call: TRBD1; cdr3_aa: CASSLRDRAYQPQHF; cdr3_nt: TGTGCCAGCAGCTTGAGAGACAGGGCATACCAGCCCCAGCATTTT
clone_size: NA; j_call: TRBJ2-1; v_call: TRBV7-3; d_call: TRBD2; cdr3_aa: CASSPSSGSIGEQFF; cdr3_nt: TGTGCCAGCAGCCCCTCGAGCGGGAGCATCGGTGAGCAGTTCTTC
clone_size: NA; j_call: TRBJ2-7; v_call: TRBV10-3; d_call: NA; cdr3_aa: CAISPGLYEQYF; cdr3_nt: TGTGCCATCAGTCCGGGACTCTACGAGCAGTACTTC
clone_size: NA; j_call: TRBJ2-7; v_call: TRBV7-6; d_call: NA; cdr3_aa: CASSLAVRGGAYEQYF; cdr3_nt: TGTGCCAGCAGCTTGGCCGTCAGGGGGGGCGCCTACGAGCAGTACTTC
clone_size: NA; j_call: TRBJ2-1; v_call: TRBV6-5; d_call: NA; cdr3_aa: CASSYANEQFF; cdr3_nt: TGTGCCAGCAGTTACGCGAATGAGCAGTTCTTC
clone_size: NA; j_call: TRBJ1-2; v_call: TRBV11-3; d_call: NA; cdr3_aa: CASKKCRAF; cdr3_nt: TGTGCCTCCAAGAAGTGCAGAGCCTTC
clone_size: NA; j_call: TRBJ2-7; v_call: TRBV6-5; d_call: TRBD1; cdr3_aa: CASSTRTGVYEQYF; cdr3_nt: TGTGCCAGCAGTACCCGGACAGGGGTCTACGAGCAGTACTTC
clone_size: NA; j_call: TRBJ2-1; v_call: TRBV4-1; d_call: NA; cdr3_aa: CASSQDLWGNEQFF; cdr3_nt: TGCGCCAGCAGCCAAGATTTATGGGGCAATGAGCAGTTCTTC